The source of this T cell receptor (beta chain) is a study of T cells in Graves' hyperthyroidism and ophthalmopathy. General study findings and limits: Most thyroid clonotypes with frequency above 0.001 were detected in blood. Ophthalmopathy and stable hyperthyroidism were separated by a 13 V-J model.

This clonotype appeared many times. The antigen is undetermined. The V and J ends lost 0 bases and 3 bases, in that order; junction bases with no gene match: 7. CDR1 and CDR2 from the germline V gene are DFQATT and SNEGSKA (reference sequence). This CDR3 is 15 amino acids long. TCR beta CDR3 regions were amplified from RNA. First-round RT-PCR with HTBI primers amplified the TCR CDR3 region. Using its own MiXCR run on the multiplex PCR reads, TCRdb lists one record per CDR3 protein. Of about 560,000 distinct CDR3 sequences in the sample, roughly 17% were seen once. The TCR originated in a woman aged 18-35 years with Graves' hyperthyroidism. V gene TRBV20-1 combines with J gene TRBJ2-7; 8 nucleotides match TRBD2. Source material: blood. The CDR3 loop is CSARDPLAGYYEQYF. The CDR3 coding sequence is TGCAGTGCTAGAGATCCCTTAGCGGGGTACTACGAGCAGTACTTC.